Each of the 20 T cell receptor beta chains below was sequenced from the same sample in a study of cytomegalovirus exposure and HLA in healthy donors. Amplification used 60 Vbeta primers and 13 Jbeta primers. Sequencing used immunoSEQ multiplex PCR; TCRdb keeps in-frame clones, though not all of them. The table shows roughly 100,000 clones, with about two thirds occurring only once. Sequenced sample: PBMCs. Receptor source: a female donor in good health and CMV-seronegative.

The DNA of the CDR3 is TGTGCCAGCAGAAACCTCGGACGGGGAGGTAGCTACGAGCAGTACTTC. As protein: CASRNLGRGGSYEQYF. The chain employs TRBV5-5 and TRBJ2-7; D perhaps matches TRBD2 (6 bases). The CDR3 is 16 residues long. Germline loops: CDR1 SGHKS, CDR2 YYEKEE (reference sequence). Trimming cost V 5 bases and J 3 bases, with 21 bases left between them.

The chain is built from TRBV9 and TRBJ1-1; D is uncertain. The germline V gene has CDR1 SGDLS and CDR2 YYNGEE. The CDR3 is 13 residues long. With 4 bases removed from V and 5 bases from J, the gap between germline ends came to 12 bases. The CDR3 DNA reads TGTGCCAGCAGCTCTCCTACTCTTACTGAAGCTTTCTTT. Translating it yields CASSSPTLTEAFF.

J is TRBJ2-1 and V is TRBV7-9, with D uncertain. V gave up 0 bases and J gave up 5 bases, with 8 bases separating them. The CDR3 totals 14 residues. Germline CDR1 SEHNR, CDR2 FQNEAQ (reference sequence). The CDR3 region has the DNA TGTGCCAGCAGCTTAGCCCTAGTGGACAATGAGCAGTTCTTC. Encoded protein: CASSLALVDNEQFF.

The chain combines TRBV6-4 with TRBJ2-7; 11 nucleotides align to TRBD2. CDR3 size: 17 residues. Germline V gene sequence: CDR1 MRHNA, CDR2 SNTAGT. V shed 4 bases and J 2 bases; nucleotides not matched to a gene: 10. CDR3 protein: CASSAFIAGGSTYEQYF. CDR3 DNA: TGTGCCAGCAGTGCCTTTATAGCGGGAGGGTCAACCTACGAGCAGTACTTC.

V gene TRBV25-1 combines with J gene TRBJ2-1; TRBD1 matches 8 bases. Germline values: CDR1 MGHDK, CDR2 SYGVNS. J gave up 7 bases and V 4 bases, and 3 bases lay outside the gene matches. The CDR3 covers 13 residues. CDR3 in DNA: TGTGCCAGCAGTGCATGGACAGGGAATGAGCAGTTCTTC. It specifies CASSAWTGNEQFF.

In its sample, this clone was seen many times. The chain employs TRBV5-1 and TRBJ2-5; 9 nucleotides line up with TRBD1. The germline gives CDR1 SGHRS, CDR2 YFSETQ. V lost 3 bases, J lost 5 bases, and 5 bases stayed unmatched. CDR3 length: 14 amino acids. CDR3 nucleotide sequence: TGCGCCAGCAGCTCAGGGACAGGGCGGGAGACCCAGTACTTC. Its protein is CASSSGTGRETQYF.

V usage is TRBV5-4 and J usage is TRBJ2-7; no clear D gene. This CDR3 spans 15 amino acids. Per the germline V gene, CDR1 is SGHNT and CDR2 is YYREEE (reference sequence). V was shortened by 0 bases and J by 5 bases, with 15 bases between the two germline ends. The CDR3 DNA reads TGTGCCAGCAGCTTGGGTCTCAGGTCCCTCGACGAGCAGTACTTC. This translates into CASSLGLRSLDEQYF.

This clone was picked up a small number of times. J is TRBJ2-3 and V is TRBV7-8, with 7 bases matching TRBD2. CDR1 is SGHVS and CDR2 is FQNEAQ in the germline V gene. V lost 2 bases and J lost 1; bases outside the gene matches: 12. This CDR3 is 18 amino acids long. CDR3 amino acids: CASSLLAAVGRGTDTQYF. The CDR3 DNA follows: TGTGCCAGCAGCTTACTAGCGGCGGTGGGGAGAGGCACAGATACGCAGTATTTT.

The table lists this clone with a few counts. The chain employs TRBV5-1 and TRBJ2-3; TRBD2 aligns across 11 bases. CDR1 is SGHRS, CDR2 YFSETQ, per germline. The CDR3 contains 15 residues. V trimming: 8 bases; J trimming: 6 bases; junction bases outside the gene matches: 11. The CDR3, as DNA: TGCGCCAGTACCTTAGCGGGAGGGCCGCGTGATACGCAGTATTTT. Its translation is CASTLAGGPRDTQYF. The whole variable domain, remainder taken from reference TRBV5-1 and TRBJ2-3, is KAGVTQTPRYLIKTRGQQVTLSCSPISGHRSVSWYQQTPGQGLQFLFEYFSETQRNKGNFPGRFSGRQFSNSRSEMNVSTLELGDSALYLCASTLAGGPRDTQYFGPGTRLTVL.

The V gene is TRBV25-1, the J gene TRBJ1-1; D might be TRBD1 (5 bases). Germline V gives CDR1 MGHDK, CDR2 SYGVNS. The CDR3 contains 15 residues. V lost 3 bases and J 10 bases, leaving 21 bases between the germline ends. In DNA form, the CDR3 reads TGTGCCAGCAGTGAGGGGGGACTCAAAATACGGGGAGCTTTCTTT. As protein: CASSEGGLKIRGAFF.

V is TRBV27 and J is TRBJ2-2; D remains unclear. The germline V and J ends were trimmed by 8 bases and 7 bases, with 8 bases remaining between them. This CDR3 is built from 11 residues. The germline V gene has CDR1 MNHEY and CDR2 SMNVEV (reference sequence). The CDR3 region has the DNA TGTGCCAGCCGTACGGGCGGGGAGCTGTTTTTT. The encoded protein is CASRTGGELFF.

This clone was detected once. The chain carries TRBV28 and TRBJ2-7; 11 bases are a match to TRBD2. The CDR3 runs 14 residues. The V gene's germline CDR1 is MDHEN and CDR2 SYDVKM. The ends lost 3 bases at V and 4 bases at J; junction bases unmatched: 2. The CDR3 DNA reads TGTGCCAGCAGTTTCCCTAGCGGGAGGTACGAGCAGTACTTC. Translation: CASSFPSGRYEQYF.

CDR3 sequence reads: CASSLRLGPEQFF. The CDR3 nucleotides read TGTGCCAGCAGCTTGAGACTGGGGCCAGAGCAGTTCTTC. The chain has TRBV5-8 and TRBJ2-1; maybe TRBD1 (5 bases). Trimming cost V 1 base and J 10 bases, with 12 bases left between them. CDR1 SGHTS and CDR2 YDEGEE come from the germline V gene. The CDR3 totals 13 residues.

The rearrangement joins TRBV7-9 to TRBJ2-7, with D perhaps matching TRBD2 (5 bases). Deletions cut 0 bases from V and 2 bases from J, with 11 bases between. This CDR3 has 15 amino acids. Germline-derived CDR1 and CDR2 are SEHNR and FQNEAQ (reference sequence). The CDR3 DNA follows: TGTGCCAGCAGCTTAGCGGGAGAAAGCGCCTACGAGCAGTACTTC. Residues: CASSLAGESAYEQYF.

This clone has just one count. V is TRBV7-9 and J is TRBJ2-1, with 10 bases aligning to TRBD2. CDR1 is SEHNR, CDR2 FQNEAQ, per germline (reference sequence). The CDR3 spans 16 residues. The J segment lost 6 bases and the V segment lost 0 bases, leaving 5 bases of the junction unmatched. Here the CDR3 DNA reads TGTGCCAGCAGCTTAGCCTTGGCTAGCGGGAGCAATGAGCAGTTCTTC. Translating gives CASSLALASGSNEQFF.

The chain uses TRBV15 and TRBJ2-7, with TRBD2 identical over 9 bases. Germline V gene sequence: CDR1 LNHNV, CDR2 YYDKDF (reference sequence). The CDR3 covers 16 residues. Trimming removed 0 bases from V and 0 bases from J; junction bases left unmatched: 3. The CDR3 loop is CATSREVSGSSYEQYF. The DNA for the CDR3 is TGTGCCACCAGCAGAGAGGTTAGCGGGAGCTCCTACGAGCAGTACTTC.

CDR3 DNA sequence: TGTGCCAGCTCACTAGTGGGACTAGCCCGGGAGCAGTACTTC. Translated, it gives CASSLVGLAREQYF. The V call is TRBV18, the J call TRBJ2-7; TRBD2 matches at 9 bases. This CDR3 has 14 residues. J gave up 7 bases and V 4 bases, and 8 bases lay outside the gene matches. Germline CDR1 is KGHSH and CDR2 is LQKENI.

The rearrangement links TRBV5-1 to TRBJ2-5; 8 nucleotides line up with TRBD2. The CDR3 length is 19 residues. Trimming cost V 0 bases and J 2 bases; bases outside gene matches: 15. Germline V gene data show CDR1 as SGHRS and CDR2 as YFSETQ. CDR3 nucleotide sequence: TGCGCCAGCAGCTTGGCCGGTTTAAAAGCGGGAGCGGATCAAGAGACCCAGTACTTC. As protein: CASSLAGLKAGADQETQYF.

For this clone: This sample includes further DNA sequences coding for the same CDR3. The V call is TRBV7-9, the J call TRBJ1-1; D is undetermined. Germline V lookup: CDR1 SEHNR, CDR2 FQNEAQ (reference sequence). V lost 3 bases, J lost 4 bases, and 6 bases lay in between. The CDR3 runs to 12 residues. CDR3 sequence reads: CASSLGPTEAFF. CDR3 in DNA: TGTGCCAGCAGCTTGGGCCCCACTGAAGCTTTCTTT.

The chain carries TRBV27 and TRBJ1-6, with 8 bases lining up with TRBD1. Germline lookup yields CDR1 MNHEY and CDR2 SMNVEV (reference sequence). CDR3 length: 13 amino acids. V trimming: 6 bases; J trimming: 7 bases; junction bases outside the gene matches: 2. The CDR3 coding sequence is TGTGCCAGCAGGGACAGGGTCAATTCACCCCTCCACTTT. It encodes CASRDRVNSPLHF.